This T cell receptor beta chain was obtained from a study of blood T cell repertoires in COVID-19 (dated by TCRdb to 2018 to 2020). A note on the overall study: Samples covering the acute and convalescent phases of COVID-19 were provided by collaborators in the United States, Italy and Spain. The prospective study material was composed of cDNA or gDNA derived from T cells, B-cell-depleted T cells, or PBMCs. The sample metadata nearly always contained a de-identified subject ID, COVID-19 status, age in years and sex. Subjects who had been exposed to COVID-19, were actively infected with it, or had recovered from it provided the deeply sampled blood TCRbeta repertoires that made up the dataset. A freely available public database, intended as a resource for researchers studying the immune response to SARS-CoV-2, is where the repertoires were released. Samples were obtained from the ongoing ImmuneRACE study (first 160 participants) and from approximately 1,200 subjects provided by 6 global collaborators. HLA class I and class II types, where available, came from metadata supplied by the sample provider rather than from assay-based typing.

TCRbeta CDR3 regions were amplified from genomic DNA using the immunoSEQ Assay, a bias-controlled multiplex PCR. As for the original processing: Nucleated cell counts per sample were estimated from amplification of reference gene primers within the assay. To quantify the absolute abundance of each unique TCRbeta CDR3 rearrangement, sequence reads were collapsed and filtered. For each sample, productive Simpson clonality was calculated by taking the square root of Simpson's diversity index across productive rearrangements. TCRdb re-hosts the immuneACCESS table, in-frame sequences only. Its copies lack some clones; in the studies checked, an unresolved V gene accounts for under half of them, and the cause for the rest is not known. V and J calls and clone size are those listed in that table; D and trimming were worked out from the DNA. For this sample there are around 40,000 clones; approximately 87% appear just once. The ten largest make up around 3.7% of the sample.

At one collaborating source in Seattle, patients were enrolled during active infection and were followed longitudinally through the course of disease. Collaborating institutions collected whole blood in K2EDTA tubes following their own protocols. For TCRbeta analysis, collaborators shipped samples as frozen whole blood, isolated PBMCs, or DNA extracted from either of those sample types. The germline V gene (reference sequence) gives CDR1 as GTSNPN and CDR2 as SVGIG. Its CDR3 holds 13 amino acids, cysteine through phenylalanine. Solely the CDR3 DNA is kept, with 39 bases framed from the first base. V is cut back by 2 bases and J by 8 bases, with 6 bases in the junction unmatched. Study-wide findings and limitations: Clinical and demographic metadata were provided uncurated, with the amount varying by source and participant.

This clone was seen only a few times. Its antigen target is currently unknown. No base qualities exist here, and no much larger clone lies one base off it. The V and J segments used are TRBV30 and TRBJ2-1; 7 bases in between match TRBD1. Sequences were obtained from peripheral blood. This TCR came from a man aged 35 to 55 with COVID-19, enrolled during active disease. The CDR3 protein: CAWSLDRLHEQFF. The bases are TGTGCCTGGAGTTTGGACAGGTTACATGAGCAGTTCTTC.